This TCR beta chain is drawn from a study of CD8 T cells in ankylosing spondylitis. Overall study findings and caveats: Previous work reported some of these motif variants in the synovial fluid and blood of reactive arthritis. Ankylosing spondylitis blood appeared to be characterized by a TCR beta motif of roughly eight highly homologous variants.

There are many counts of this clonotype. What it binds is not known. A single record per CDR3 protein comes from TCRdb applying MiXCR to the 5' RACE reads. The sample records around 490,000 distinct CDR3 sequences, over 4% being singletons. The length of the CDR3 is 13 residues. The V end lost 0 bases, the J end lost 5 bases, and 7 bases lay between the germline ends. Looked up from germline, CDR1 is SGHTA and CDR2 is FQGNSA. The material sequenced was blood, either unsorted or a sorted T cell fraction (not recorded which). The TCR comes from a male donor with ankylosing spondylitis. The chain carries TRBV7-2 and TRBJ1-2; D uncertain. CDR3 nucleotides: TGTGCCAGCAGCTTAGCGCTAGAGTATGGCTACACCTTC. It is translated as CASSLALEYGYTF.